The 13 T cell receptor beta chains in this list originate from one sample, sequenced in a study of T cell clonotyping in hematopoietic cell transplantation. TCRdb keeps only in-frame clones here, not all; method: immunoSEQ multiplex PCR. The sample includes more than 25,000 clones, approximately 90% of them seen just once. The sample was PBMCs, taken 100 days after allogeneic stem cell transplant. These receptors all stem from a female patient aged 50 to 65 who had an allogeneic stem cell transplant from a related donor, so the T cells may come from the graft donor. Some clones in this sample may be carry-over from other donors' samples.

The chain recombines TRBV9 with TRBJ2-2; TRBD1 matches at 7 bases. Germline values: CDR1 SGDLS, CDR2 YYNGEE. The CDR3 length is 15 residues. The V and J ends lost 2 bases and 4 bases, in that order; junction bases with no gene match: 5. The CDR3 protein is CASSVSGGSTGELFF. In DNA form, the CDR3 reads TGTGCCAGCAGCGTTTCAGGGGGTAGCACCGGGGAGCTGTTTTTT.

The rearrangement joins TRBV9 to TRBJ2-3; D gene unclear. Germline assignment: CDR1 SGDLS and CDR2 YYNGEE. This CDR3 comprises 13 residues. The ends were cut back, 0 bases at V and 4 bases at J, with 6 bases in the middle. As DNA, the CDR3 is TGTGCCAGCAGCGTAGAAGGGTCAGATACGCAGTATTTT. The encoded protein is CASSVEGSDTQYF.

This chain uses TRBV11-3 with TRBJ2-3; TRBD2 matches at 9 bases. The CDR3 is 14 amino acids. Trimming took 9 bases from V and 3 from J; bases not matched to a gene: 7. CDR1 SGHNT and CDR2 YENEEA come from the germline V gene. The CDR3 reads CASGASGETDTQYF. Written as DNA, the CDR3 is TGTGCCAGTGGGGCTAGCGGGGAGACAGATACGCAGTATTTT.

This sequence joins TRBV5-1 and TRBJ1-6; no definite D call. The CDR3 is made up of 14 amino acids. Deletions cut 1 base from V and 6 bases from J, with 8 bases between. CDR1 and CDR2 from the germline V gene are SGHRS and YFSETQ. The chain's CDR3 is CASSLTASNSPLHF. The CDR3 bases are TGCGCCAGCAGCTTGACAGCGAGTAATTCACCCCTCCACTTT.

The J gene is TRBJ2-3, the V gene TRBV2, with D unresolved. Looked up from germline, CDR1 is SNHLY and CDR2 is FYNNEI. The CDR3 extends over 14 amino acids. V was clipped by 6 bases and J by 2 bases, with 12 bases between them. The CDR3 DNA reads TGTGCCAGCAGGATCGAACTCCTCACAGATACGCAGTATTTT. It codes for CASRIELLTDTQYF.

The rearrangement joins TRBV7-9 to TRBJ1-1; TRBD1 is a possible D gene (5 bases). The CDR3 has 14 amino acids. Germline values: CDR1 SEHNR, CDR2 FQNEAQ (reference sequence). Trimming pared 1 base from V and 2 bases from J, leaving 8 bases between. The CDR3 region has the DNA TGTGCCAGCAGCTTAGACGGGGGTAACACTGAAGCTTTCTTT. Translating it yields CASSLDGGNTEAFF.

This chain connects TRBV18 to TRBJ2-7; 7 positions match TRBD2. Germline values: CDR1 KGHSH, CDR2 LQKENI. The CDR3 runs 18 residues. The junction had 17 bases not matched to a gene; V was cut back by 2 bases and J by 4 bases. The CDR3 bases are TGTGCCAGCTCACCAAGCCCTTCTGGCGGGGGAAAGGCGTACGAGCAGTACTTC. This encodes CASSPSPSGGGKAYEQYF.

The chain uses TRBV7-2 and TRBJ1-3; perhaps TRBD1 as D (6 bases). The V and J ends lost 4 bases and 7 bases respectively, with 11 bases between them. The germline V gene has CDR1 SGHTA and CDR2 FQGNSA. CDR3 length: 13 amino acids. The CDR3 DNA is TGTGCCAGCAGCTCCCAGGGGATGAACACCATATATTTT. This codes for CASSSQGMNTIYF.

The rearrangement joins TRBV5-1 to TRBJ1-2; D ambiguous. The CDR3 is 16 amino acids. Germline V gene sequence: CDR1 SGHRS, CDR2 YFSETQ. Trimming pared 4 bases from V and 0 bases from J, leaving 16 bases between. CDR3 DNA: TGCGCCAGCAGCCCCTTCGGGGAGGTGGCTAACTATGGCTACACCTTC. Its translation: CASSPFGEVANYGYTF.

DNA for the CDR3: TGTGCCAGCAGCGACGGAGACTCTAATTCACCCCTCCACTTT. Residues: CASSDGDSNSPLHF. The V call is TRBV7-6, the J call TRBJ1-6; D not resolved. Trimming pared 5 bases from V and 6 bases from J, leaving 11 bases between. CDR3 length equals 14 residues. Germline V CDR1 and CDR2: SGHVS, FNYEAQ. The whole variable domain, remainder taken from reference TRBV7-6 and TRBJ1-6, is GAGVSQSPRYKVTKRGQDVALRCDPISGHVSLYWYRQALGQGPEFLTYFNYEAQQDKSGLPNDRFSAERPEGSISTLTIQRTEQRDSAMYRCASSDGDSNSPLHFGNGTRLTVT.

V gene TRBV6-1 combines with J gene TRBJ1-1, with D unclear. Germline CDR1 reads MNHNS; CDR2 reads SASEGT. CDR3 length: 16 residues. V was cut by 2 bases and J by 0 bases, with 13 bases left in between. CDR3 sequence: CASSEPLGGMNTEAFF. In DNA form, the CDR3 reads TGTGCCAGCAGTGAACCCCTGGGAGGGATGAACACTGAAGCTTTCTTT.

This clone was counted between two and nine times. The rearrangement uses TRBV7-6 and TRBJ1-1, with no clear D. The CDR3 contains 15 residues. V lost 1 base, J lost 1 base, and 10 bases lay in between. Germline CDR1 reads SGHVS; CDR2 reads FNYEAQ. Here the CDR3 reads CASSLDPHKNTEAFF. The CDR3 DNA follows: TGTGCCAGCAGCTTAGACCCCCACAAGAACACTGAAGCTTTCTTT.

The CDR3 is CASSVPGGTDTQYF. The CDR3 bases are TGTGCCAGTAGTGTCCCCGGGGGCACAGATACGCAGTATTTT. This chain uses TRBV19 with TRBJ2-3; possible D gene TRBD2, 5 bases. This CDR3 is 14 amino acids long. V dropped 5 bases and J dropped 1 base, with 10 bases sitting between them. In germline, CDR1 is LNHDA, CDR2 SQIVND (reference sequence). Looking up the rest from reference TRBV19 and TRBJ2-3 gives the full variable domain: DGGITQSPKYLFRKEGQNVTLSCEQNLNHDAMYWYRQDPGQGLRLIYYSQIVNDFQKGDIAEGYSVSREKKESFPLTVTSAQKNPTAFYLCASSVPGGTDTQYFGPGTRLTVL.